This TCR beta chain was documented in a study of CXCR3-negative and CXCR3-positive naive CD8 T cells. A remark on this clonotype: The antigen is undetermined.

UMI-tagged TRB cDNA libraries were built via 5' RACE. TCRdb reprocessed the 5' RACE reads, keeping one entry per CDR3 protein, no DNA. The table for this sample gives under 30,000 distinct CDR3 sequences. Study-level points and caveats: Memory cells differed in TRBV-TRBJ usage, but naive CXCR3-negative and CXCR3-positive cells had similar usage. Both naive subsets showed comparably high diversity, and memory CD8+ cells showed much lower diversity.

The sorter processed each CD8+ T cell subset in triplicate at some 330,000 cells apiece. Germline V gene sequence: CDR1 SEHNR, CDR2 FQNEAQ (reference sequence). The CDR3 extends over 15 amino acids. Sequenced material: memory CD8+ T cells from blood. The origin of this receptor is a human donor in good health. Some clones in this sample may be carry-over from other donors' samples. This chain joins TRBV7-9 and TRBJ2-1; the TRBD1 assignment by TCRdb is unverifiable without DNA. This CDR3 reads CASSSPGEGYNEQFF.